The 26 T cell receptor beta chains listed next were all sequenced from one sample in a study of T cell repertoires in cytomegalovirus infection (dated by TCRdb to the late 2010s). TCRdb records Illumina HiSeq 1500 as the sequencer. Using fastp trimming at Q25 and MiXCR clonotype assembly, TCRdb reanalyzed the public sequencing data and kept in-frame beta chains. Rows are unified per CDR3 protein, each entry keeping the most common DNA and genes. Present in this sample are approximately 200,000 distinct CDR3 sequences, 22% of which were seen just once. Around a sixth of the sample goes to the ten largest clones. The sequencing sample was made of CD8+ T cells from PBMCs. Source of these receptors: a human donor in good health (CMV status not recorded). Some clones in this sample may be carry-over from other donors' samples.

The chain's CDR3 is CASSHPATEAFF. The CDR3 DNA follows: TGTGCCAGCAGCCACCCGGCGACTGAAGCTTTCTTT. The genes are TRBV11-2 and TRBJ1-1, with D unresolved. With 5 bases removed from V and 5 bases from J, the gap between germline ends came to 9 bases. CDR3 length: 12 residues. Germline values: CDR1 SGHAT, CDR2 FQNNGV.

There are a few counts of this clonotype. The V gene is TRBV29-1, the J gene TRBJ1-1; D ambiguous. This CDR3 comprises 10 residues. V was clipped by 3 bases and J by 7 bases, with 6 bases between them. Per the germline V gene, CDR1 is SQVTM and CDR2 is ANQGSEA. The CDR3 spells CSVDGFEAFF. The CDR3 nucleotides read TGCAGCGTTGATGGGTTTGAAGCTTTCTTT. Using reference TRBV29-1 and TRBJ1-1 for the parts outside the CDR3, the full variable domain is SAVISQKPSRDICQRGTSLTIQCQVDSQVTMMFWYRQQPGQSLTLIATANQGSEATYESGFVIDKFPISRPNLTFSTLTVSNMSPEDSSIYLCSVDGFEAFFGQGTRLTVV.

As for this clonotype: A much larger clone sits a single nucleotide away, making a read error possible. The chain is built from TRBV7-3 and TRBJ2-7; a weak D match, TRBD1 (6 bases). The CDR3 length is 16 residues. Germline values: CDR1 SGHTA, CDR2 FQGTGA. CDR3 sequence: CASSPHYGQIAYKQYF. As DNA, the CDR3 is TGTGCCAGCAGTCCCCATTATGGACAGATAGCCTACAAGCAGTACTTC.

This clonotype came up many times. The CDR3 DNA reads as TGTGCCAGCAGCTTCCGGGACAGTTACCCGCCCCAGCATTTT. Protein sequence: CASSFRDSYPPQHF. The chain carries TRBV7-2 and TRBJ1-5, with 7 bases lining up with TRBD1. Germline CDR1 and CDR2: SGHTA and FQGNSA. Unmatched junction bases numbered 8, after V lost 3 bases and J lost 9 bases. This CDR3 contains 14 residues.

This clonotype turned up a few times. V gene TRBV20-1 combines with J gene TRBJ2-7, with 9 bases lining up with TRBD2. There are 15 residues in the CDR3. The germline V gene has CDR1 DFQATT and CDR2 SNEGSKA (reference sequence). The V gene end was trimmed by 1 base and the J gene end by 4 bases; junction bases not matched to a gene: 8. The chain's CDR3 is CSARGSGGDHYEQYF. CDR3 in DNA: TGCAGTGCTAGAGGTAGCGGGGGAGACCATTACGAGCAGTACTTC.

The chain joins TRBV4-2 to TRBJ2-2, with unresolved D. Trimming left V 2 bases short and J 5 bases short, with 3 bases between. The CDR3 length is 12 residues. The germline V gene encodes CDR1 LGHNA and CDR2 YNFKEQ. The CDR3 DNA follows: TGTGCCAGCAGCCAAATGACCGGGGAGCTGTTTTTT. Its translation is CASSQMTGELFF.

This clonotype was counted ten times or more. The chain uses TRBV2 and TRBJ2-1, with TRBD1 identical over 8 bases. The CDR3 runs to 15 residues. Germline V CDR1 and CDR2: SNHLY, FYNNEI. V lost 6 bases and J lost 7; bases outside the gene matches: 11. The CDR3 coding sequence is TGTGCCAGCAGGGAGGACAGGGAGGTAGTAAATGAGCAGTTCTTC. Translated: CASREDREVVNEQFF. Drawing the rest from reference TRBV2 and TRBJ2-1, the complete variable domain is EPEVTQTPSHQVTQMGQEVILRCVPISNHLYFYWYRQILGQKVEFLVSFYNNEISEKSEIFDDQFSVERPDGSNFTLKIRSTKLEDSAMYFCASREDREVVNEQFFGPGTRLTVL.

This clonotype was observed many times. The V gene is TRBV7-9, the J gene TRBJ1-4; D remains ambiguous. The CDR3 consists of 13 residues. Germline V gene sequence: CDR1 SEHNR, CDR2 FQNEAQ (reference sequence). The ends were cut back, 3 bases at V and 6 bases at J, with 8 bases in the middle. The chain's CDR3 is CASSFPGDEKLFF. The DNA for the CDR3 is TGTGCCAGCAGCTTCCCCGGGGATGAAAAACTGTTTTTT.

Only a few counts were recorded for this clonotype. The rearrangement joins TRBV7-2 to TRBJ2-5; 12 nucleotides line up with TRBD2. Germline lookup yields CDR1 SGHTA and CDR2 FQGNSA. The CDR3 extends over 16 amino acids. V was clipped by 5 bases and J by 4 bases; unmatched bases: 8. The CDR3 reads CASSARLAGVRETQYF. Written as DNA, the CDR3 is TGTGCCAGCAGCGCGAGACTAGCGGGGGTACGAGAGACCCAGTACTTC. Supplemented by reference TRBV7-2 and TRBJ2-5, the full variable domain reads GAGVSQSPSNKVTEKGKDVELRCDPISGHTALYWYRQSLGQGLEFLIYFQGNSAPDKSGLPSDRFSAERTGGSVSTLTIQRTQQEDSAVYLCASSARLAGVRETQYFGPGTRLLVL.

At least ten counts were recorded for this clonotype. The CDR3 protein is CASSLGHYEQFF. As DNA, the CDR3 is TGTGCCAGCAGCTTAGGTCATTATGAGCAGTTCTTC. The V and J genes are TRBV7-2 and TRBJ2-1; D is uncertain. The length of the CDR3 is 12 residues. V was trimmed by 1 base and J by 8 bases, leaving 6 bases between them. Germline V gives CDR1 SGHTA, CDR2 FQGNSA.

This chain connects TRBV6-5 to TRBJ1-1; D not resolved. Germline V CDR1 and CDR2: MNHEY, SVGAGI. The CDR3 length is 14 residues. Trimming cost V 3 bases and J 3 bases, with 11 bases left between them. CDR3 residues: CASSYEFGHTEAFF. The CDR3, as DNA: TGTGCCAGCAGTTATGAATTTGGCCACACTGAAGCTTTCTTT.

The V gene is TRBV12-3 or TRBV12-4, the J gene TRBJ2-7; 14 nucleotides align to TRBD2. The J segment lost 3 bases and the V segment lost 7 bases, leaving 5 bases of the junction unmatched. This CDR3 has 15 residues. CDR3 in amino acids: CASIGTSGGVYEQYF. CDR3 nucleotides: TGTGCCAGCATAGGGACTAGCGGGGGAGTCTACGAGCAGTACTTC.

This clonotype was recorded a few times. The CDR3 bases are TGTGCCAGCACGGGACTAGGAGAGACCCAGTACTTC. Translated, it gives CASTGLGETQYF. This chain connects TRBV2 to TRBJ2-5; 8 bases line up with TRBD2. The germline V gene encodes CDR1 SNHLY and CDR2 FYNNEI. The CDR3 has 12 amino acids. After removal of 7 bases from V and 4 bases from J, the junction contained 2 bases not matched to a gene. Combining the CDR3 with reference TRBV2 and TRBJ2-5 gives the whole variable domain EPEVTQTPSHQVTQMGQEVILRCVPISNHLYFYWYRQILGQKVEFLVSFYNNEISEKSEIFDDQFSVERPDGSNFTLKIRSTKLEDSAMYFCASTGLGETQYFGPGTRLLVL.

There are a few counts of this clonotype. This chain joins TRBV27 and TRBJ1-6, with D tentatively TRBD1 (5 bases). Germline lookup yields CDR1 MNHEY and CDR2 SMNVEV (reference sequence). This CDR3 region has 15 residues. Trimming took off 6 bases at V and 9 bases at J, with 18 bases between the two ends. CDR3 sequence reads: CASSPTAGGGSPLHF. The CDR3 DNA is TGTGCCAGCAGCCCCACCGCCGGGGGAGGTTCACCCCTCCACTTT.

The V gene is TRBV9, the J gene TRBJ2-1; D is uncertain. In germline, CDR1 is SGDLS, CDR2 YYNGEE. The CDR3 loop spans 15 amino acids. The V end was cut by 0 bases, the J end by 0 bases, with 7 bases between. Written as DNA, the CDR3 is TGTGCCAGCAGCGTAGGTAGGAGCTCCTACAATGAGCAGTTCTTC. Its translation is CASSVGRSSYNEQFF.

The chain has TRBV12-3 or TRBV12-4 and TRBJ2-1, with 13 nucleotides matching TRBD2. CDR3 length: 15 residues. The J segment lost 6 bases and the V segment lost 5 bases, leaving 4 bases of the junction unmatched. As DNA, the CDR3 is TGTGCCAGCAGTCTATGGACTAGCGGGGGCAATGAGCAGTTCTTC. It is translated as CASSLWTSGGNEQFF.

This clonotype showed up many times. The rearrangement joins TRBV7-9 to TRBJ1-1, with D uncertain. Germline values: CDR1 SEHNR, CDR2 FQNEAQ (reference sequence). Trimming took 3 bases from V and 0 from J, leaving 14 bases between them. This CDR3 is built from 16 residues. CDR3 amino acids: CASSLILGGLNTEAFF. CDR3 coding DNA: TGTGCCAGCAGCTTGATCCTGGGTGGATTGAACACTGAAGCTTTCTTT.

This clonotype came up many times. V usage is TRBV7-2 and J usage is TRBJ1-6, with D hard to call. V shed 4 bases and J shed 3 bases, with 16 bases lying between them. The germline CDR1 and CDR2 sequences are SGHTA and FQGNSA. The CDR3 runs to 17 residues. The DNA of the CDR3 is TGTGCCAGCAGCTCCCTAGGGAACCCCCTCTATAATTCACCCCTCCACTTT. Its protein is CASSSLGNPLYNSPLHF.

The V call is TRBV6-1, the J call TRBJ1-5, with a weak D call TRBD1 (5 bases). Trimming removed 6 bases at V and 7 bases at J, with 19 bases between. Germline CDR1 and CDR2: MNHNS and SASEGT. The CDR3 spans 15 residues. CDR3 in DNA: TGTGCCAGCAGCCCCGTTCGGGGGGACGTGCAGCCCCAGCATTTT. Translation gives CASSPVRGDVQPQHF.

The chain recombines TRBV7-4 with TRBJ1-2; no definite D call. Deletions cut 8 bases from V and 8 bases from J, with 3 bases between. This CDR3 is built from 8 residues. Germline lookup yields CDR1 SGHVT and CDR2 SQSDAQ. This CDR3 reads CASEGYTF. The CDR3 DNA follows: TGTGCCAGCGAGGGCTACACCTTC.

The rearrangement links TRBV5-6 to TRBJ2-1, with D uncertain. Germline CDR1 is SGHDT and CDR2 is YYEEEE. The CDR3 sequence is 13 residues long. With 0 bases removed from V and 8 bases from J, the gap between germline ends came to 9 bases. CDR3 nucleotide sequence: TGTGCCAGCAGCTTGGGCCCTCTCTATGAGCAGTTCTTC. Translated, it gives CASSLGPLYEQFF.

This clonotype has a count of ten or more. V gene TRBV7-8 combines with J gene TRBJ2-1; no clear D. V was shortened by 5 bases and J by 9 bases, with 11 bases between the two germline ends. The CDR3 length is 12 residues. Looked up from germline, CDR1 is SGHVS and CDR2 is FQNEAQ. CDR3 amino acids: CASSPGWGEQFF. The CDR3, as DNA: TGTGCCAGCAGCCCAGGTTGGGGTGAGCAGTTCTTC.

This clonotype was seen only a few times. The genes are TRBV29-1 and TRBJ2-7; 7 nucleotides align to TRBD1. This CDR3 has 13 amino acids. Trimming removed 4 bases from V and 4 bases from J; junction bases left unmatched: 7. The germline gives CDR1 SQVTM, CDR2 ANQGSEA. The CDR3 sequence is CSVVRGPRYEQYF. The CDR3 DNA is TGCAGCGTTGTAAGGGGGCCTAGATACGAGCAGTACTTC.

This clonotype turned up a few times. This chain links TRBV7-9 with TRBJ2-3; 7 bases are shared with TRBD1. This CDR3 has 15 amino acids. CDR1 is SEHNR, CDR2 FQNEAQ, per germline (reference sequence). Losses at the gene ends were 2 bases for V and 5 bases for J; bases not matched to a gene: 7. The CDR3 loop is CASSLYNRGGDTQYF. CDR3 coding DNA: TGTGCCAGCAGCTTATATAACAGGGGTGGAGATACGCAGTATTTT. Full variable domain (remainder filled in from reference TRBV7-9 and TRBJ2-3): DTGVSQNPRHKITKRGQNVTFRCDPISEHNRLYWYRQTLGQGPEFLTYFQNEAQLEKSRLLSDRFSAERPKGSFSTLEIQRTEQGDSAMYLCASSLYNRGGDTQYFGPGTRLTVL.

The chain recombines TRBV2 with TRBJ2-3, with D unresolved. The CDR3 spans 15 residues. V lost 0 bases and J 2 bases, leaving 9 bases between the germline ends. Germline V CDR1 and CDR2: SNHLY, FYNNEI. As DNA, the CDR3 is TGTGCCAGCAGTGAAGCCGCCACCCTCACAGATACGCAGTATTTT. It codes for CASSEAATLTDTQYF.

This clonotype was observed a few times. The V and J genes are TRBV7-9 and TRBJ1-2; no definite D call. V was trimmed by 7 bases and J by 8 bases, leaving 14 bases between them. Germline loops: CDR1 SEHNR, CDR2 FQNEAQ (reference sequence). This CDR3 has 12 residues. CDR3 protein: CASIAMREGYTF. CDR3 sequence (DNA): TGTGCCAGCATCGCCATGCGGGAGGGCTACACCTTC.